This note documents a single T cell receptor (beta chain) sequence. The antigen is not known. This specimen belongs to a study of blood T cells in healthy people across ages. General observations from the study: The long-lived group displayed more naive CD4+ cells, plus higher diversity, than the aged donors did.

The use of a sample-barcoded 5' primer and a J-beta primer mix characterized a second PCR of roughly 6 to 11 cycles. Every sample produced at least 3 million CDR3-containing paired-end reads. One entry per CDR3 protein, called by TCRdb with MiXCR from the 5' RACE reads. The sample holds approximately 1,000,000 distinct CDR3 sequences, less than 45% seen once. The CDR3 totals 12 residues. The germline V gene encodes CDR1 SQVTM and CDR2 ANQGSEA. V lost 4 bases, J lost 9 bases, and 14 bases lay in between. Sequencing was done on a sample of blood. This TCR derives from a man aged 18 to 30 in good health. The V call is TRBV29-1, the J call TRBJ2-3; no firm D call. The DNA for the CDR3 is TGCAGCGTTGGTGAAGGATTTGAAACGCAGTATTTT. This encodes CSVGEGFETQYF.